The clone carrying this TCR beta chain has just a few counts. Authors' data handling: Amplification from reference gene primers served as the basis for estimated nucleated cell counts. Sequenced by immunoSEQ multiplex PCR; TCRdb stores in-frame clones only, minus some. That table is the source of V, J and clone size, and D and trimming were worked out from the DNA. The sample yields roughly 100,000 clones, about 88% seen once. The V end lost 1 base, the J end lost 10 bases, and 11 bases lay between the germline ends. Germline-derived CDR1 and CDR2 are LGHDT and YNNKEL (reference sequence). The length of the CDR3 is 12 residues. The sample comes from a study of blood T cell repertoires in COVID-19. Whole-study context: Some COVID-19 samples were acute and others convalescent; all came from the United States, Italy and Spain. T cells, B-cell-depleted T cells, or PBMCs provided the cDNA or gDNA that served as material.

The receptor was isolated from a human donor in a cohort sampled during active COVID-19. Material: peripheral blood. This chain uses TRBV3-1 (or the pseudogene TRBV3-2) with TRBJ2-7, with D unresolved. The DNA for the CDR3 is TGTGCCAGCAGCCAAGGGCTCACGATCCAGTACTTC. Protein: CASSQGLTIQYF.